This TCR beta chain appears in the sequencing data of a study of blood T cell repertoires in COVID-19. V was clipped by 0 bases and J by 1 base, with 13 bases between them. From germline, CDR1 is LGHDT and CDR2 YNNKEL (reference sequence). The CDR3 has 17 amino acids. The table came from immunoSEQ multiplex PCR; TCRdb's copy has only in-frame clones and leaves some out. This table has roughly 340,000 clones, around 91% appearing once. Specimen: PBMCs or T cells enriched from blood (not recorded which). This clonotype originated in a young man who had recovered from COVID-19. The chain combines TRBV3-1 (or the pseudogene TRBV3-2) with TRBJ2-1; possibly TRBD1 for D (6 bases). CDR3 protein: CASSQDWTASSYNEQFF. CDR3 nucleotides: TGTGCCAGCAGCCAAGATTGGACAGCGAGTTCCTACAATGAGCAGTTCTTC.